These T cell receptor beta chains were read from a single sample in a study of blood T cell repertoires in COVID-19. Only in-frame clones appear in the TCRdb table, and some are missing; sequencing was by immunoSEQ multiplex PCR. Of about 130,000 clones listed, more than 60% are singletons. Material for sequencing was peripheral blood. The origin of the receptors is a woman in her 70s with acute or convalescent COVID-19. Each CDR3 is given with its conserved first and last residue. The order of the fields is J gene, V gene, D gene, clone size, CDR3 DNA, CDR3 protein. D genes are given only for firm matches. The size of a clone is reported for some rows only, either as once, few or many, or as a class for expanded clones.

TRBJ2-5	TRBV5-1	TRBD1	few	TGCGCCAGCAGCGCTATACCGGGACAGCCAGAGACCCAGTACTTC	CASSAIPGQPETQYF
TRBJ1-2	TRBV6-4	.	few	TGTGCCAGCAGTGAGAGAGGAGCTCTTTTCTCTAGCTACACCTTC	CASSERGALFSSYTF
TRBJ2-3	TRBV5-4	.	.	TGTGCCAGCAGCTTCAGAGATACGCAGTATTTT	CASSFRDTQYF
TRBJ2-7	TRBV5-6	.	.	TGTGCCAGCAGCCCGGCGGAGGGCAATCAGTACTTC	CASSPAEGNQYF
TRBJ1-5	TRBV5-1	TRBD1	.	TGCGCCAGCAGCTTGGGGGACAGTAGTCAGCCCCAGCATTTT	CASSLGDSSQPQHF
TRBJ1-2	TRBV5-1	TRBD1	.	TGCGCCAGCAGCTTGGCGACAGGGGTTAACTATGGCTACACCTTC	CASSLATGVNYGYTF
TRBJ2-5	TRBV2	TRBD1	.	TGTGCCAGCAGAAGGGACAGGCCTCCCCAAGAGACCCAGTACTTC	CASRRDRPPQETQYF
TRBJ2-7	TRBV6-2/TRBV6-3	.	.	TGTGCCAGCAGTTACTCGCCAGGGTCCTCCTACGAGCAGTACTTC	CASSYSPGSSYEQYF
TRBJ1-2	TRBV12-3/TRBV12-4	.	.	TGTGCCAGCGCCTTAGGGGGGGAGGGCTACACCTTC	CASALGGEGYTF
TRBJ1-2	TRBV6-5	.	.	TGTGCCAGCAGTTACCCAGGGGCTCCGGGCTATGGCTACACCTTC	CASSYPGAPGYGYTF
TRBJ1-1	TRBV4-3	TRBD1	once	TGCGCCAGCAGCCAAGACTTAAGAGGGACAGGGGTACACACTGAAGCTTTCTTT	CASSQDLRGTGVHTEAFF
TRBJ2-7	TRBV11-2	.	.	TGTGCCAGCAGCCAACTCGGCGGCGAGCAGTACTTC	CASSQLGGEQYF
TRBJ1-5	TRBV4-3	.	.	TGCGCCAGCAGCCAAGAATCGGATCAGCCCCAGCATTTT	CASSQESDQPQHF